These T cell receptor beta chains were read from a single sample in a study of shared clonotypes between healthy human individuals. Sequenced by immunoSEQ multiplex PCR; TCRdb stores in-frame clones only, minus some. The sample lists under 750,000 clones; just under 75% were seen once. The sample consisted of memory CD4+ T cells sorted from blood. The source is a woman aged 30 to 39 in good health. Both conserved end residues are part of each CDR3. A D gene is named only where the DNA matches it firmly. Expanded clones get a size class; other rows say once, few or many, or leave the size out.

d_call clone_size j_call v_call cdr3_aa cdr3_nt
TRBD1 once TRBJ1-4 TRBV18 CASSPGAGGLEKLFF TGTGCCAGCTCACCAGGCGCAGGGGGACTTGAAAAACTGTTTTTT
NA NA TRBJ2-1 TRBV7-9 CASSLATPPAEQFF TGTGCCAGCAGCTTAGCCACCCCCCCCGCGGAGCAGTTCTTC
TRBD2 NA TRBJ2-1 TRBV27 CASRLAVYNEQFF TGTGCCAGCAGACTAGCGGTATACAATGAGCAGTTCTTC
TRBD1 NA TRBJ1-1 TRBV11-3 CAITDRDTEAFF TGTGCCATAACCGACAGGGACACTGAAGCTTTCTTT
NA NA TRBJ2-7 TRBV14 CASSPPGNEQYF TGTGCCAGCAGCCCCCCTGGCAACGAGCAGTACTTC
TRBD2 NA TRBJ2-1 TRBV28 CASNTATSGSRNNEQFF TGTGCCAGCAATACGGCGACTAGCGGGAGTAGGAACAATGAGCAGTTCTTC
NA many TRBJ2-5 TRBV5-1 CASSVGQRETQYF TGCGCCAGCAGCGTTGGACAGCGGGAGACCCAGTACTTC
NA NA TRBJ1-1 TRBV5-4 CASSSPKNTEAFF TGTGCCAGCAGCTCTCCAAAGAACACTGAAGCTTTCTTT
NA NA TRBJ2-7 TRBV28 CASITQGSDEQYF TGTGCCAGCATCACCCAGGGTAGCGACGAGCAGTACTTC
TRBD1 NA TRBJ2-1 TRBV19 CASSQDRGRPNEQFF TGTGCCAGTAGTCAGGACAGGGGAAGACCCAATGAGCAGTTCTTC
TRBD2 NA TRBJ2-1 TRBV6-1 CASSENQLAGWLNEQFF TGTGCCAGCAGTGAAAACCAACTAGCGGGATGGCTCAATGAGCAGTTCTTC
NA few TRBJ2-4 TRBV7-9 CASSQTIAKNIQYF TGTGCCAGCAGCCAAACGATAGCCAAAAACATTCAGTACTTC
NA few TRBJ2-5 TRBV4-2 CASSHRKQGLETQYF TGTGCCAGCAGCCACCGGAAGCAGGGGCTGGAGACCCAGTACTTC